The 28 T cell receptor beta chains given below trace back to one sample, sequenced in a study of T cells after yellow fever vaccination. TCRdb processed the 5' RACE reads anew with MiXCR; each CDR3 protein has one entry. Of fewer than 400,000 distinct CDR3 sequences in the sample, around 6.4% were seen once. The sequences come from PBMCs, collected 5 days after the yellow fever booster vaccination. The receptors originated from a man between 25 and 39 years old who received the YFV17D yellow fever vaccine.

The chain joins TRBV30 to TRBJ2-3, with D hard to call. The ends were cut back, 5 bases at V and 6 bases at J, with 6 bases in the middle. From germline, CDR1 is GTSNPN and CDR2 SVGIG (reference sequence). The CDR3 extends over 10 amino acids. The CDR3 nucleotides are TGTGCCTGGCTGGGGGATACGCAGTATTTT. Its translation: CAWLGDTQYF.

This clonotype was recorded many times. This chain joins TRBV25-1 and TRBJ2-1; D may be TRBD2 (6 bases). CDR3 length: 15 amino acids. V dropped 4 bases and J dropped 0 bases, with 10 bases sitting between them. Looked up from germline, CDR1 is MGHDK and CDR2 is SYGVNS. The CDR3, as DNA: TGTGCCAGCAGTGGGGGACTTCGCTCCTACAATGAGCAGTTCTTC. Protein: CASSGGLRSYNEQFF.

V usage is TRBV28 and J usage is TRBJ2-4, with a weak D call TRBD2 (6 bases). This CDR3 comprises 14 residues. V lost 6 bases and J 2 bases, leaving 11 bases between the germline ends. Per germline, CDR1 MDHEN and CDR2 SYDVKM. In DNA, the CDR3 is TGTGCCAGCAGCCCAGCGGGTACCAAAAACATTCAGTACTTC. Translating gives CASSPAGTKNIQYF.

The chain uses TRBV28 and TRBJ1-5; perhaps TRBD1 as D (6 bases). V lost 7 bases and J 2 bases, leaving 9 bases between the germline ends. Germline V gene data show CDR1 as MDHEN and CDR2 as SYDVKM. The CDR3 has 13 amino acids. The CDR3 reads CASKQGGNQPQHF. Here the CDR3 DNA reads TGTGCCAGCAAACAGGGTGGCAATCAGCCCCAGCATTTT.

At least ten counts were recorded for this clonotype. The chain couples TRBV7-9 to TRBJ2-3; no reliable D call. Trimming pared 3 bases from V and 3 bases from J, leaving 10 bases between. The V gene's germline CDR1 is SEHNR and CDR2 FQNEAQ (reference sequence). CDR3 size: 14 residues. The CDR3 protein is CASSFRIGTDTQYF. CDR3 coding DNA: TGTGCCAGCAGCTTCCGGATAGGGACAGATACGCAGTATTTT.

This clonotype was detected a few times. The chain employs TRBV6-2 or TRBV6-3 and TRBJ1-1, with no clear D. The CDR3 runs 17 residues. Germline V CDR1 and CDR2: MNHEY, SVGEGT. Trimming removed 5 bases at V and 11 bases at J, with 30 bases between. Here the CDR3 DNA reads TGTGCCAGCAGTAAGGGTGGAGGACCCGCTTCGCATGCTGTGGCTTTCTTT. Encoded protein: CASSKGGGPASHAVAFF.

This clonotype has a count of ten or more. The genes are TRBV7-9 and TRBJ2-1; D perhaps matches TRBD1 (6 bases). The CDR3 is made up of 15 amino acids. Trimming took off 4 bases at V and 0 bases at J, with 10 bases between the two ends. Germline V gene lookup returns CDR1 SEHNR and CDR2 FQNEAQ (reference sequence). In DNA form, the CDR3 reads TGTGCCAGCAGCTCGGACAGAAGCTCCTACAATGAGCAGTTCTTC. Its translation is CASSSDRSSYNEQFF.

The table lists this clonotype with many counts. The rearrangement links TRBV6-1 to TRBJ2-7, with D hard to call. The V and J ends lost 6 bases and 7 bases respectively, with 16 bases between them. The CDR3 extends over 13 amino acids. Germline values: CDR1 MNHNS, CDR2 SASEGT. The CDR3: CASRTGLMGEQYF. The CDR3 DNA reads TGTGCCAGCAGAACCGGGCTTATGGGAGAGCAGTACTTC.

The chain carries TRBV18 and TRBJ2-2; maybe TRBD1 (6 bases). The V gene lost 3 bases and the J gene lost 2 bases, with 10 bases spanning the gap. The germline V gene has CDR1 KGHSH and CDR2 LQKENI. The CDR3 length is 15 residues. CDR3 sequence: CASSPMDSNTGELFF. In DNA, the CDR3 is TGTGCCAGCTCACCCATGGACAGTAACACCGGGGAGCTGTTTTTT.

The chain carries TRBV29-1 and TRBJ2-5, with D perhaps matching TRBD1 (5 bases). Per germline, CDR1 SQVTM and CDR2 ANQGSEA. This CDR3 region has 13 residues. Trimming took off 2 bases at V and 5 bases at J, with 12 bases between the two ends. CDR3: CSVEIPPGETQYF. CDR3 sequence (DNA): TGCAGCGTTGAAATTCCTCCAGGGGAGACCCAGTACTTC.

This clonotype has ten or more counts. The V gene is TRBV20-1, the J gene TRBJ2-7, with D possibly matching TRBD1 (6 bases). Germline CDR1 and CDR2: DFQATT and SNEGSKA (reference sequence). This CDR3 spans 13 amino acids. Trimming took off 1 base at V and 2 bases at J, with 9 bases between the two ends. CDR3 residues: CSARVQGPYEQYF. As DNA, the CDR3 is TGCAGTGCTAGAGTACAGGGTCCCTACGAGCAGTACTTC.

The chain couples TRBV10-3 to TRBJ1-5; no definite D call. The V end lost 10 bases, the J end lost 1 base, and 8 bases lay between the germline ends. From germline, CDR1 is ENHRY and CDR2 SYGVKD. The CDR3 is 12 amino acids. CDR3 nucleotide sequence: TGTGCCACGGCGGGGAGCAATCAGCCCCAGCATTTT. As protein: CATAGSNQPQHF.

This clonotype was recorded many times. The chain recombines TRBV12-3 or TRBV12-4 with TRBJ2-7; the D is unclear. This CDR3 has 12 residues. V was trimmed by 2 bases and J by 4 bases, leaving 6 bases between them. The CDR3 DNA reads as TGTGCCAGCAGTTTATACGGATACGAGCAGTACTTC. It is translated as CASSLYGYEQYF.

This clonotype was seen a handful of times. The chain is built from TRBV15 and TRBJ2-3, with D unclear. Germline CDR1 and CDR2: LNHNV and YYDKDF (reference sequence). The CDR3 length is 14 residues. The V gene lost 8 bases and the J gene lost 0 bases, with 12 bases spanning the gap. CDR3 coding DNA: TGTGCCACCGAGTTAGCCTCTAGCACAGATACGCAGTATTTT. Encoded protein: CATELASSTDTQYF.

The CDR3: CASRDPKREIVETQYF. Written as DNA, the CDR3 is TGTGCCAGTAGAGACCCTAAGCGGGAGATAGTAGAGACCCAGTACTTC. The V call is TRBV19, the J call TRBJ2-5; 8 bases agree with TRBD2. Germline CDR1 is LNHDA and CDR2 is SQIVND (reference sequence). This CDR3 contains 16 residues. The J segment lost 4 bases and the V segment lost 6 bases, leaving 13 bases of the junction unmatched. Full variable domain (remainder filled in from reference TRBV19 and TRBJ2-5): DGGITQSPKYLFRKEGQNVTLSCEQNLNHDAMYWYRQDPGQGLRLIYYSQIVNDFQKGDIAEGYSVSREKKESFPLTVTSAQKNPTAFYLCASRDPKREIVETQYFGPGTRLLVL.

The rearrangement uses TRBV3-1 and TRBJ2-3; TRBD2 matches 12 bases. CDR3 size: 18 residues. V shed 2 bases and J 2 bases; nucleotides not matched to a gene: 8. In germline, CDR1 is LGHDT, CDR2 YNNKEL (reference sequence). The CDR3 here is CASSQFLTSGSATDTQYF. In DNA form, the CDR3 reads TGTGCCAGCAGCCAATTTTTGACTAGCGGGAGCGCCACAGATACGCAGTATTTT.

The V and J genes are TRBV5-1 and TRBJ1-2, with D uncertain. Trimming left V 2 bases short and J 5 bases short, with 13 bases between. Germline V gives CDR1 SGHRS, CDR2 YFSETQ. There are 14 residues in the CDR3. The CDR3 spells CASSFGPGSYGYTF. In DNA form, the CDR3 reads TGCGCCAGCAGCTTTGGACCCGGGTCGTATGGCTACACCTTC.

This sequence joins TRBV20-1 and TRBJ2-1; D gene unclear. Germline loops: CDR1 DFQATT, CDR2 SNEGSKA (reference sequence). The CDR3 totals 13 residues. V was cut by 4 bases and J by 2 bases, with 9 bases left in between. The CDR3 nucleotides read TGCAGTGCTAAGGGCGGAGCCTACAATGAGCAGTTCTTC. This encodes CSAKGGAYNEQFF.

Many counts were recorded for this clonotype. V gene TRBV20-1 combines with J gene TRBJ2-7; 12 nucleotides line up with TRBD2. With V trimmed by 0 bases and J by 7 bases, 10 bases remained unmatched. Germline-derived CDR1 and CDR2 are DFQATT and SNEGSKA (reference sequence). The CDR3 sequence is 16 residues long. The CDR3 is CSARDGLAGPGGEQYF. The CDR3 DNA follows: TGCAGTGCTAGAGATGGACTAGCGGGGCCTGGAGGGGAGCAGTACTTC.

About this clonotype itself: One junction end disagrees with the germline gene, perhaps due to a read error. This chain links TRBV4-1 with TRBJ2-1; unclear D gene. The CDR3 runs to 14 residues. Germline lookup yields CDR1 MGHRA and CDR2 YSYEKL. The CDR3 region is CAISPLTSSYEQFF. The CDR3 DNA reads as TGCGCCATCAGCCCCCTAACGTCATCCTATGAGCAGTTCTTC.

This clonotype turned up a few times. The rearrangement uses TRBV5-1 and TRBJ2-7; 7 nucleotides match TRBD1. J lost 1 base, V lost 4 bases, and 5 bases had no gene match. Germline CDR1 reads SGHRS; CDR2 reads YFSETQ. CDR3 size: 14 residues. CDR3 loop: CASSPQGESYEQYF. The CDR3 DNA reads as TGCGCCAGCAGCCCGCAGGGGGAATCCTACGAGCAGTACTTC.

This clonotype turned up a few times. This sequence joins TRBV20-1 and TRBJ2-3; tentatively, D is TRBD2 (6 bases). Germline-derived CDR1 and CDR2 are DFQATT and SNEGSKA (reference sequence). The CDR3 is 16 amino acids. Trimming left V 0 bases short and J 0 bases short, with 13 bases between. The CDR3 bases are TGCAGTGCTAGAGATCTGCGGGGTTTTAGCACAGATACGCAGTATTTT. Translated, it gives CSARDLRGFSTDTQYF.

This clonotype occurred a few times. DNA for the CDR3: TGTGCCATCAGGGGGGGTGATACGCAGTATTTT. Translated, it gives CAIRGGDTQYF. The chain carries TRBV10-3 and TRBJ2-3; TRBD2 is a possible D gene (6 bases). The CDR3 has 11 amino acids. Between the trimmed V and J ends, which lost 6 bases and 6 bases, there was a span of 7 bases. Germline V lookup: CDR1 ENHRY, CDR2 SYGVKD.

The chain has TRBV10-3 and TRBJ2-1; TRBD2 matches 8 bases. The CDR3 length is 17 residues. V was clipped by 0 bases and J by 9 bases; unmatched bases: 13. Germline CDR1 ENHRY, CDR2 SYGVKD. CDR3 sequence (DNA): TGTGCCATCAGTGAGTCTCAAGCGGGAGTCACATTCTCTGAGCAGTTCTTC. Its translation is CAISESQAGVTFSEQFF.

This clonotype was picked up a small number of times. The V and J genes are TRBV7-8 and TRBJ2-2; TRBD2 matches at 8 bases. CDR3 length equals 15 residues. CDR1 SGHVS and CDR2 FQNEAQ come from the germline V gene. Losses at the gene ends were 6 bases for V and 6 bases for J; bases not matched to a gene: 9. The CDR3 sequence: CASSWTSIESGELFF. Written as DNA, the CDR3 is TGTGCCAGCAGTTGGACTAGCATCGAATCCGGGGAGCTGTTTTTT.

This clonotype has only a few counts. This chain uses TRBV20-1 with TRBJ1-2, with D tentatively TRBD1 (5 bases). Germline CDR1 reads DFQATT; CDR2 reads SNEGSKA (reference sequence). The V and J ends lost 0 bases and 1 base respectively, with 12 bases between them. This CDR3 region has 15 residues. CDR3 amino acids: CSARDPIQGNYGYTF. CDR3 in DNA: TGCAGTGCTAGAGATCCGATCCAGGGTAACTATGGCTACACCTTC.

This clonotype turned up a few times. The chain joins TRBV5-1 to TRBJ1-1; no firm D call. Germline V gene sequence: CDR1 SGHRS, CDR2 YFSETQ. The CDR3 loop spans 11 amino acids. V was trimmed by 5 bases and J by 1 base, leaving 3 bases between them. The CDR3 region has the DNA TGCGCCAGCAGGGAGAACACTGAAGCTTTCTTT. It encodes CASRENTEAFF.

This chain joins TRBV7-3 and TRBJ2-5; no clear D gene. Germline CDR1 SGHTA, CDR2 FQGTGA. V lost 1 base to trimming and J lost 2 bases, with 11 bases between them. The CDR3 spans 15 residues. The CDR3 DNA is TGTGCCAGCAGCTTAATGTTCGGATTACAAGAGACCCAGTACTTC. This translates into CASSLMFGLQETQYF.